The clone carrying this T cell receptor beta chain was seen once. No antigen is known for it. Healthy bone marrow donors formed the donor group. This PCR relied on a set of 60 Vbeta primers and 13 Jbeta primers. Assay: immunoSEQ multiplex PCR; the TCRdb copy retains only in-frame clones and omits some. Of about 160,000 clones listed, about four fifths are singletons. This record belongs to a study of cytomegalovirus exposure and HLA in healthy donors. Findings and caveats of the study: It was confirmed in vitro that a few of the CMV-associated chains were specific for CMV antigens.

The CDR3 has 15 residues. With 5 bases clipped from V and 2 bases from J, the junction kept 6 bases outside the gene matches. The germline gives CDR1 MDHEN, CDR2 SYDVKM. The chain recombines TRBV28 with TRBJ2-3; 8 bases agree with TRBD2. Sample: PBMCs. This receptor was obtained from a male donor in good health and CMV-seropositive. CDR3 loop: CASSPSGGNTDTQYF. CDR3 DNA sequence: TGTGCCAGCAGTCCGTCGGGGGGGAACACAGATACGCAGTATTTT.